Listed here is a single T cell receptor (beta chain). The antigen is not known. CDR1 SGHVS and CDR2 FNYEAQ come from the germline V gene. This CDR3 comprises 18 residues. With 1 base removed from V and 3 bases from J, the gap between germline ends came to 21 bases. This sample was included in a study of T cell repertoires in cytomegalovirus infection. Across the whole study: It was the public TCR beta signatures that indicated both CMV infection and matching HLA type. Study-level points and caveats: HLA-C-restricted CMV-specific TCR beta clonotypes prevailed in the ex vivo response.

TCRdb recomputed calls from the reads with MiXCR, one row per CDR3 protein. The data contain roughly 320,000 distinct CDR3 sequences, 9.5% of them seen just once; the ten biggest clones take up 4.3%. Sequencing was performed on PBMCs. This TCR derives from a human donor in good health (CMV status not recorded). Some clones in this sample may be carry-over from other donors' samples. The V call is TRBV7-6, the J call TRBJ1-1; D ambiguous. The CDR3 sequence: CASSLVGMGSGVDTEAFF. The CDR3, as DNA: TGTGCCAGCAGCTTAGTGGGAATGGGGTCCGGGGTTGACACTGAAGCTTTCTTT. The full variable domain, its missing parts supplied by reference TRBV7-6 and TRBJ1-1, is GAGVSQSPRYKVTKRGQDVALRCDPISGHVSLYWYRQALGQGPEFLTYFNYEAQQDKSGLPNDRFSAERPEGSISTLTIQRTEQRDSAMYRCASSLVGMGSGVDTEAFFGQGTRLTVV.